This TCR beta chain is from a study of T cells in Graves' hyperthyroidism and ophthalmopathy. Study results and caveats: From stable hyperthyroidism, ophthalmopathy was separated by a 13 V-J model.

Germline lookup yields CDR1 DFQATT and CDR2 SNEGSKA (reference sequence). The CDR3 consists of 14 residues. Germline trimming cut 6 bases from V and 4 bases from J; bases unmatched to any gene: 6. For ophthalmopathy patients, the Clinical Activity Score was at least 3 and the NOSPECS grade at least 4; duration was under 3 months. The study left out patients who had uncontrolled infection, other autoimmune disease, pregnancy or lactation. The authors obtained PBMCs from around 11 ml of fresh peripheral blood. For this clonotype: What it binds is not known.

TCR beta CDR3 regions were amplified from RNA transcripts. First-round RT-PCR of the TCR CDR3 relied on the HTBI primer set. MiXCR, run by TCRdb on the multiplex PCR reads, gives a single entry per CDR3 protein. The table lists about 520,000 distinct CDR3 sequences, roughly a quarter of them singletons. The chain links TRBV20-1 to TRBJ2-5; 12 nucleotides agree with TRBD1. The source of this sequence is a woman aged 25-40 years with Graves' ophthalmopathy. The sequencing input was blood. CDR3 DNA sequence: TGCAGTGCCAGTGGGGACAGGGGGCCAGAGACCCAGTACTTC. It encodes CSASGDRGPETQYF.